This T cell receptor (beta chain) stems from a study of blood T cells in healthy people across ages (dated by TCRdb to 2014 to 2015). In the study overall: Template switching captured roughly one uniquely barcoded TCR beta cDNA molecule per two T cells in model experiments. To track age-related changes in TCR beta repertoire diversity, the study relied on deep sequencing normalized with unique cDNA molecular identifiers. For two donors (one aged 18 to 30 and one aged 80 or older), the study analyzed two additional independent replicas of 1 million unique cDNA reads from the same blood draw. Donors of different ages were randomly distributed across sequencing lanes to avoid experimental bias. The donors were split into four age groups: young (average 16 years), middle-aged (39), aged (roughly 68) and long-lived (roughly 86).

Libraries were prepared through 5' RACE. The reads were generated on an Illumina HiSeq 2500. The second PCR ran for about 6 to 11 cycles and used a J-beta primer mix along with a sample-barcoded 5' primer. A template-switch 5' adaptor carrying 12 random nucleotides introduced a unique molecular identifier onto each TCR beta cDNA molecule. At least 2.5 million CDR3-containing paired-end reads were obtained from each sample. The Mint cDNA synthesis kit, primed by a TRBC-specific oligonucleotide, was used to synthesize first-strand cDNA from all RNA. Following uracil-DNA glycosylase treatment, a first 18-cycle PCR with universal primers M1SS and BC2_uni_R was performed on all cDNA. Regarding the original processing steps: For normalization, 1 million high-quality reads were randomly selected from each sample, with every read carrying a distinct molecular identifier. Instead of being binned into consensus sequences, reads that shared molecular identifiers were thrown out. CDR3 identification, clonotype clustering and error correction used MiTCR with a Q25 quality threshold and the strictest error-elimination algorithm. A nonparametric unseen species model with Euler transformation was used to estimate a lower bound on total TCR beta diversity. TCRdb reprocessed the public reads (quality trimming at Q25 with fastp, clone calling with MiXCR) and kept in-frame beta chains. Rows with a matching CDR3 protein are joined into one entry that keeps the most common DNA and genes. What appears here as the V and J calls and clone size reflects TCRdb's work, not the paper's. For this sample the table gives hundreds of thousands of distinct CDR3 sequences, of which 56% were detected only once. Roughly 25% of the sample belongs to the ten largest clones.

Systemically healthy Caucasian individuals from Russia, roughly 40 in total and aged roughly 6 to 100 years, were included as donors. Each donor gave 8 to 10 milliliters of peripheral blood, collected into EDTA-treated Vacutainer tubes. PBMCs were isolated by Ficoll-Paque density-gradient centrifugation, with at least 7 million obtained per sample. Trizol reagent was used to extract total RNA from the PBMCs, yielding at least 6 micrograms per sample. Naive CD45RAhigh/CD27high T cell percentages were measured by flow cytometry on a PBMC aliquot from every donor. Paper-wide results and their limitations: Observed TCR beta diversity correlated strongly with the percentage of naive T cells measured by flow cytometry. Because donor CMV infection status was unknown, age-related changes in expanded clonotypes were potentially confounded. Estimates of total diversity based on one million sequenced T cells were regarded as lower bounds and as underestimates. Compared with the aged group, the long-lived group had more naive CD4+ T cells, fewer expanded clones and increased TCR diversity, a pattern suggesting age selection. Since profiling was done on bulk unsorted PBMCs, naive and antigen-experienced compartments could not be conclusively compared. Observed TCR beta diversity per million T cells fell roughly linearly with age, and a significant reduction was already apparent by age roughly 40.

Comments on this clonotype: Its antigen remains unidentified. Base quality data are lacking; no much larger clone is found one base away.

The CDR3 spans 17 residues, from the cysteine through the phenylalanine. Only the CDR3 portion is preserved as DNA: 51 bases, with reading frame beginning at the first base. V and J are trimmed by 6 bases and 4 bases, and the gene matches miss 10 bases of the junction. CDR1 and CDR2, looked up from the germline V gene, are SGHRS and YFSETQ. This receptor was obtained from a man aged 35 to 55 in good health. The sample was blood. This chain joins TRBV5-1 to TRBJ2-2, with 12 middle bases fitting TRBD1. The CDR3 corresponds to CASNSGTGGAGTGELFF. The DNA reads as follows: TGCGCCAGCAATAGCGGGACAGGGGGCGCGGGCACCGGGGAGCTGTTTTTT.